This T cell receptor (beta chain) was profiled in a study of radiotherapy plus CTLA-4 blockade in lung cancer (dated 2018 in TCRdb). As for the study more broadly: Objective responses occurred in approximately 19% of enrolled patients, and roughly 30% achieved disease control.

Focal radiation therapy combined with CTLA-4 blockade (ipilimumab) was tested in patients with chemo-refractory metastatic non-small-cell lung cancer. The study at large found these results: The strongest predictors of response, as reported, were early dynamic changes in blood T cell clones along with a rise in serum interferon-beta after radiation. After treatment with radiotherapy and ipilimumab, TCR clones that originated in tumors expanded in peripheral blood.

Concerning this clone: Its binding antigen is unknown. Per-base qualities were not stored, and no clone one base away is much larger.

The library came from the immunoSEQ multiplex PCR assay. In its TCRdb copy, this immuneACCESS table keeps in-frame sequences only and misses some clones. Where compared with another copy, unresolved V genes explain less than half of these, and the others have no known cause. The sample includes roughly 110,000 clones, with about 84% observed a single time. The ten top clones hold 2% to 3% of the sample. The material was peripheral blood, obtained from a patient treated with radiotherapy plus ipilimumab. This receptor was obtained from a human donor with non-small cell lung cancer that progressed on radiotherapy plus ipilimumab. Some clones in this sample may be carry-over from other donors' samples.

The DNA is TGTGCAACCAAGGGAGGGTCGGAGACTGAAGCTTTCTTT. Translated, it gives CATKGGSETEAFF. The V gene is TRBV2 and the J gene is TRBJ1-1; the D gene lacks a confident call. From the cysteine through the phenylalanine, the CDR3 covers 13 amino acids. Of all the DNA, just the CDR3 is kept, 39 bases in frame from base 1. CDR1 and CDR2 are read off the germline V gene as SNHLY and FYNNEI.